Each of the 6 T cell receptor beta chains below was sequenced from the same sample in a study of blood T cell repertoires in COVID-19. Generated by immunoSEQ multiplex PCR, the TCRdb table keeps only in-frame clones and is missing some. The sample lists about 360,000 clones; more than 75% were seen once. Sequencing was done on a sample of peripheral blood. The receptors were gathered from a human donor in a cohort sampled during active COVID-19.

The chain uses TRBV4-2 and TRBJ1-1, with D perhaps TRBD1 (6 bases). CDR3 length equals 14 residues. V was shortened by 0 bases and J by 8 bases, with 13 bases between the two germline ends. Germline CDR1 reads LGHNA; CDR2 reads YNFKEQ. The CDR3 here is CASSQEQGDREAFF. Here the CDR3 DNA reads TGTGCCAGCAGCCAAGAACAGGGCGATCGGGAAGCTTTCTTT.

This clone appeared once. The rearrangement joins TRBV28 to TRBJ1-6; D is unclear. CDR3 length equals 12 residues. Trimming removed 10 bases from V and 15 bases from J, with 19 bases in between. The germline gives CDR1 MDHEN, CDR2 SYDVKM. The CDR3 reads CAIPGPNKYLHF. Written as DNA, the CDR3 is TGTGCCATCCCAGGCCCTAATAAGTACCTCCACTTT.

The V call is TRBV11-3, the J call TRBJ1-6; 7 bases agree with TRBD1. V lost 0 bases, J lost 6 bases, and 5 bases stayed unmatched. CDR1 is SGHNT, CDR2 YENEEA, per germline. This CDR3 comprises 16 residues. The CDR3 DNA is TGTGCCAGCAGCTTAGAGGGGACAGCCTCTAATTCACCCCTCCACTTT. Its translation: CASSLEGTASNSPLHF.

With regard to this clone: Other DNA sequences in the sample encode the same CDR3. The rearrangement links TRBV19 to TRBJ1-4; D gene uncertain. V was shortened by 2 bases and J by 3 bases, with 4 bases between the two germline ends. This CDR3 has 13 amino acids. Germline-derived CDR1 and CDR2 are LNHDA and SQIVND (reference sequence). The CDR3 region has the DNA TGTGCCAGTAGTATATCAGCTAATGAAAAACTGTTTTTT. Encoded protein: CASSISANEKLFF.

This clone occurred many times. The J gene is TRBJ2-3, the V gene TRBV6-6; 16 bases agree with TRBD2. The J segment lost 3 bases and the V segment lost 5 bases, leaving 2 bases of the junction unmatched. The V gene's germline CDR1 is MNHNY and CDR2 SVGAGI (reference sequence). This CDR3 comprises 16 residues. CDR3 protein: CASSRGLAGGTDTQYF. For the CDR3, the DNA is TGTGCCAGCAGTAGGGGACTAGCGGGAGGGACAGATACGCAGTATTTT.

V usage is TRBV5-1 and J usage is TRBJ1-6; D is perhaps TRBD1 (6 bases). With 2 bases removed from V and 6 bases from J, the gap between germline ends came to 15 bases. The CDR3 is 16 residues long. CDR1 is SGHRS, CDR2 YFSETQ, per germline. The CDR3 loop reads CASSFRDTSPNSPLHF. The CDR3 nucleotides are TGCGCCAGCAGCTTCCGGGACACGTCCCCTAATTCACCCCTCCACTTT.